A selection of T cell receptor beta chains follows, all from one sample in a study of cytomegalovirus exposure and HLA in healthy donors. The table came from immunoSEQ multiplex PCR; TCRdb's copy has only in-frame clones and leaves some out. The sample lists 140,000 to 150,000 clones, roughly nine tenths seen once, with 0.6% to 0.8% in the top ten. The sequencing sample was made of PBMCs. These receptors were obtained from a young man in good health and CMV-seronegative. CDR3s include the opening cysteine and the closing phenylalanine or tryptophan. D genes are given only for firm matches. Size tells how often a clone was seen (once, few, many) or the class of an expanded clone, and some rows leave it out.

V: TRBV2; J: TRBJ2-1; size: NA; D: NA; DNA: TGTGCCAGCAGTGAGGTGGGGGGGCCTAGCAATGAGCAGTTCTTC; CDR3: CASSEVGGPSNEQFF
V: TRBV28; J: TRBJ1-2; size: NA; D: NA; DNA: TGTGCCAGCAGTTGGACAGCTAACTATGGCTACACCTTC; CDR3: CASSWTANYGYTF
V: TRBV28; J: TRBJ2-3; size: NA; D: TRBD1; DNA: TGTGCCAGCCGGGACAGGGGGTTCGAAGATACGCAGTATTTT; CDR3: CASRDRGFEDTQYF
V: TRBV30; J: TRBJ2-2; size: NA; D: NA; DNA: TGTGCCTGGAACGGGAACACCGGGGAGCTGTTTTTT; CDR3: CAWNGNTGELFF
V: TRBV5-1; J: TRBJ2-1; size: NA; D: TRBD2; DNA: TGCGCCAGCAGCTCCACCCGCACTACTAGCGGGATCGATAATGAGCAGTTCTTC; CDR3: CASSSTRTTSGIDNEQFF
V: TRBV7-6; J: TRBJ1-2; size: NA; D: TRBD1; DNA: TGTGCCAGCAGCTTGACAGGGGGTTTTCATGGCTACACCTTC; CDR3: CASSLTGGFHGYTF
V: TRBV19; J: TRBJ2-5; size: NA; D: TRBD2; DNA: TGTGCCAGTAGCCTCGCTAGCGGGACCCAGTACTTC; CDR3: CASSLASGTQYF
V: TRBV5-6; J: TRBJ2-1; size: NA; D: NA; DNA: TGTGCCAGCAGCTTGGGTGGGCCCAATTACAATGAGCAGTTCTTC; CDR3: CASSLGGPNYNEQFF
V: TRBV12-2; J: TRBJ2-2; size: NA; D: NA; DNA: TGTGCAAGTCGCTTAAGGGGACTAGCGGGAGCCGGGGAGCTGTTTTTT; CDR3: CASRLRGLAGAGELFF
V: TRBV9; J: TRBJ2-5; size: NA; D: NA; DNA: TGTGCCAGCAGCACCCGTCCCCAGGGTCAAGAGACCCAGTACTTC; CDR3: CASSTRPQGQETQYF
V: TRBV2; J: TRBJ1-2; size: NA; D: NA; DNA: TGTGCCAGCAGACCCCAGGGACTGGGGGGCTACACCTTC; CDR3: CASRPQGLGGYTF
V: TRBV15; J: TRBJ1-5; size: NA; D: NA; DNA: TGTGCCACCAGCAGAGATTTTCGGGTCGGAAGCAATCAGCCCCAGCATTTT; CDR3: CATSRDFRVGSNQPQHF
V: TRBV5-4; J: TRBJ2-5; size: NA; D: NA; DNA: TGTGCCAGCAGCCCCACGGCGGCTAGCCTTGGGGAGACCCAGTACTTC; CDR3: CASSPTAASLGETQYF
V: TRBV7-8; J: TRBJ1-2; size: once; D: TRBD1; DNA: TGTGCCAGCAGCGCCAGACAGGGGTGGGTTAACTATGGCTACACCTTC; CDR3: CASSARQGWVNYGYTF
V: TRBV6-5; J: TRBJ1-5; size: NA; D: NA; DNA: TGTGCCAGCAGTTACTCTTTCAGGGATCAGCCCCAGCATTTT; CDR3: CASSYSFRDQPQHF
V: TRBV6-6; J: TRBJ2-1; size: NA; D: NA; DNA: TGTGCCAGCAGTTACTATGAGAATTCCTACAATGAGCAGTTCTTC; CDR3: CASSYYENSYNEQFF
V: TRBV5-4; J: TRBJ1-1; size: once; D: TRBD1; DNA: TGTGCCAGCAGCTTCACCGGGACAGGGACCACTGAAGCTTTCTTT; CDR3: CASSFTGTGTTEAFF
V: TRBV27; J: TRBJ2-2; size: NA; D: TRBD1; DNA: TGTGCCAGCAGTTTACCCCCCCGGCCAGGGGGTAAGGCCGGGGAGCTGTTTTTT; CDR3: CASSLPPRPGGKAGELFF
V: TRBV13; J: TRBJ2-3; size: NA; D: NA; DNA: TGTGCCAGCAGCTTCCAGCGAGATACGCAGTATTTT; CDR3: CASSFQRDTQYF
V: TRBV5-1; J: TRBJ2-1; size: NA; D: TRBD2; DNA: TGCGCCAGCAGGTCTAGCGGGGGCGGCTACAATGAGCAGTTCTTC; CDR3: CASRSSGGGYNEQFF
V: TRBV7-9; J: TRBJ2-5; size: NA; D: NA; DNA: TGTGCCGTCCAAGGAGGGGTGGGCGAGACCCAGTACTTC; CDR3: CAVQGGVGETQYF
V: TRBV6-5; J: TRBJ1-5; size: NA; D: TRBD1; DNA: TGTGCCAGCAGTTACGGCAGGGGGCAGCCCCAGCATTTT; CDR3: CASSYGRGQPQHF
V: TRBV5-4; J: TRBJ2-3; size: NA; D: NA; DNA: TGTGCCAGCAGCTATGGACAGTCCACAGATACGCAGTATTTT; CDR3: CASSYGQSTDTQYF
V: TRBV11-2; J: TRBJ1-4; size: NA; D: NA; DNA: TGTGCCAGCAGCCCCGATCGGGGTCGGGGTAATGAAAAACTGTTTTTT; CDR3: CASSPDRGRGNEKLFF
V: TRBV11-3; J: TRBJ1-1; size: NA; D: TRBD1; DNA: TGTGCCAGCAGCTTAGATCTGTCAGGGGGCCTCACTGAAGCTTTCTTT; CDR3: CASSLDLSGGLTEAFF
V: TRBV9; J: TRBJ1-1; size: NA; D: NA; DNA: TGTGCCAGCAGCGTAGCTTCTGAGGGAAGGGTAGATCACACTGAAGCTTTCTTT; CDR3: CASSVASEGRVDHTEAFF
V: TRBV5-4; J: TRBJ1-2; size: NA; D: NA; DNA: TGTGCCAGCAGCCCGGGGACACCACAGTATGGCTACACCTTC; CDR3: CASSPGTPQYGYTF
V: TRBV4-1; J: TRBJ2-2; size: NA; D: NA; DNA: TGCGCCAGCAGCCTCCGGGACCCCGGACAGAGAACCGGGGAGCTGTTTTTT; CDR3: CASSLRDPGQRTGELFF
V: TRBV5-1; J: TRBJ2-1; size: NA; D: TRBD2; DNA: TGCGCCAGCAGCATCGCCCTAGCGGGGGGGTCGGATGAGCAGTTCTTC; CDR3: CASSIALAGGSDEQFF
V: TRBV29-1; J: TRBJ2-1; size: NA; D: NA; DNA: TGCAGCGTTGAAGATGAGGACATGAAGCCCAATGAGCAGTTCTTC; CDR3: CSVEDEDMKPNEQFF
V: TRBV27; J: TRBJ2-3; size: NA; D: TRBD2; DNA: TGTGCCAGCAGTTTCTGGAGGACTAGCGGGGGCACAGATACGCAGTATTTT; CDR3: CASSFWRTSGGTDTQYF
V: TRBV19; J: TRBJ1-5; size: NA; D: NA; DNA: TGTGCCAGTAGTATCCGTACCATAGGCAATCAGCCCCAGCATTTT; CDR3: CASSIRTIGNQPQHF
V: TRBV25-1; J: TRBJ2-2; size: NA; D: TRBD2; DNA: TGTGCCAGTAGGGAGGGGACCACAACCGGGGAGCTGTTTTTT; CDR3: CASREGTTTGELFF
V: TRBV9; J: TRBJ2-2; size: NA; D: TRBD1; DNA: TGTGCCAGCAGCGTAGCGAGGGCAGGGGGCAGCACCGGGGAGCTGTTTTTT; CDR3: CASSVARAGGSTGELFF
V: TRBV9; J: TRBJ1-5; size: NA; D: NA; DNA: TGTGCCAGCAGCGTAGACATCAATCAGCCCCAGCATTTT; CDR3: CASSVDINQPQHF
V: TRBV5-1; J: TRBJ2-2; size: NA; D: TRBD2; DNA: TGCGCCAGCAGCTTGACGACTAGCGGGGGAAGTACCGGGGAGCTGTTTTTT; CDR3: CASSLTTSGGSTGELFF
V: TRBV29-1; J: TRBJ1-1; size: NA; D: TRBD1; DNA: TGCAGCGTTGAATTACGGACAGGGGGCTGGAACACTGAAGCTTTCTTT; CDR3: CSVELRTGGWNTEAFF